The source of this TCR beta chain is a study of control samples from healthy donors and cancer patients. This CDR3 spans 13 amino acids. Germline assignment: CDR1 PRHDT and CDR2 FYEKMQ (reference sequence). V was shortened by 3 bases and J by 7 bases, with 12 bases between the two germline ends. Using immunoSEQ multiplex PCR, the repertoire was profiled, and TCRdb retains in-frame clones only, with some absent. The data show about 130,000 clones, 90% seen once. The sequencing sample was made of blood. This chain uses TRBV13 with TRBJ1-1, with D perhaps matching TRBD1 (5 bases). This TCR was sampled from a man younger than 35 in good health. CDR3 sequence (DNA): TGTGCCAGCAGCTTTGGAGGGGCAGTTGAAGCTTTCTTT. Residues: CASSFGGAVEAFF.